The subject of this entry is one T cell receptor (beta chain). This entry is derived from a study of blood T cell repertoires in COVID-19. Looking at the study overall: T cells, B-cell-depleted T cells, or PBMCs provided the cDNA or gDNA that served as material.

Source study methods: Amplification of reference gene primers was used by the study to estimate nucleated cell counts. The repertoire was sequenced with immunoSEQ multiplex PCR; TCRdb's copy has only in-frame clones and lacks some. From that table come the V and J calls and clone size; the DNA was used to work out D and trimming. The sample records roughly 250,000 clones, 70% to 90% being singletons. Per germline, CDR1 KGHSH and CDR2 LQKENI. This CDR3 is 15 amino acids long. V lost 4 bases to trimming and J lost 3 bases, with 13 bases between them. The chain couples TRBV18 to TRBJ1-5, with D uncertain. The sequence derives from a man between 35 and 55 years old with acute or convalescent COVID-19. Sequenced: peripheral blood. The CDR3 is CASSLSHNSNQPQHF. CDR3 nucleotide sequence: TGTGCCAGCTCACTCTCGCACAATTCCAATCAGCCCCAGCATTTT.